A selection of T cell receptor beta chains follows, all from one sample in a study of T cells after yellow fever vaccination. One entry per CDR3 protein, called by TCRdb with MiXCR from the 5' RACE reads. The sample shows about 120,000 distinct CDR3 sequences, roughly 8.9% of them seen only once. The source was CD8+ T cells sorted from PBMCs, collected 45 days after the yellow fever booster vaccination. These receptor sequences come from a man younger than 40 who received the YFV17D yellow fever vaccine. Each CDR3 is given with its conserved first and last residue. The D gene is left open where the match is weak.

TRBJ2-4	NA	TRBV5-1	CASSGIGADIQYF
TRBJ2-1	TRBD2	TRBV6-2/TRBV6-3	CASKPQRDYYNEQFF
TRBJ2-7	TRBD2	TRBV7-2	CASSRPAGGYHEQYF
TRBJ2-7	TRBD2	TRBV20-1	CSARDVTSGIYEQYF
TRBJ2-2	NA	TRBV7-9	CASSQAGAGELFF
TRBJ2-7	TRBD1	TRBV7-9	CASSSAGTAFEQYF
TRBJ2-1	NA	TRBV4-2	CASSQADTLSGEQFF
TRBJ2-1	NA	TRBV7-6	CASSLLVLAEQFF
TRBJ2-7	NA	TRBV19	CASSKFGYEQYF
TRBJ2-5	NA	TRBV11-3	CASSLEGTETQYF
TRBJ2-1	TRBD2	TRBV4-3	CASSPLAGGDYNEQFF
TRBJ2-2	NA	TRBV11-2	CASSPWGGELFF
TRBJ2-1	TRBD1	TRBV29-1	CSVETGEGNEQFF
TRBJ1-6	TRBD1	TRBV7-2	CASSQPGQRSPLHF
TRBJ2-2	TRBD2	TRBV7-8	CATFSAGTGELFF
TRBJ2-7	NA	TRBV20-1	CSARDPGGHSYEQYF
TRBJ2-5	NA	TRBV29-1	CSVVTRYQETQYF
TRBJ2-7	TRBD1	TRBV7-8	CASSSREGRGSYEQYF
TRBJ2-3	NA	TRBV5-1	CASSLGAGLPTDTQYF
TRBJ1-5	NA	TRBV5-1	CASSSAWSRKNSNQPQHF
TRBJ2-1	TRBD2	TRBV7-9	CASSLGSLAGPHVEQFF
TRBJ2-1	TRBD1	TRBV18	CASSRSPTGGSNEQFF
TRBJ2-1	TRBD2	TRBV3-1	CASSQMSSGGEQFF
TRBJ1-2	NA	TRBV2	CASSEWGLGYTF
TRBJ2-1	TRBD2	TRBV11-2	CASSPRPTGLAGPYNEQFF
TRBJ2-7	NA	TRBV7-6	CASSLGETEQYF
TRBJ2-5	NA	TRBV10-3	CAISESMLQETQYF
TRBJ2-1	NA	TRBV20-1	CSAIGPSNEQFF